This TCR beta chain was identified in a study of identical twins. MiXCR, run by TCRdb on the 5' RACE reads, gives a single entry per CDR3 protein. The profile shows 1.5 million to 2 million distinct CDR3 sequences, 32% of them singletons. The CDR3 contains 13 residues. Germline values: CDR1 MNHEY, CDR2 SVGEGT. Study observations and caveats: Invariant cells of the MAIT and iNKT types might have partly distorted the zero-insertion analyses.

Each donor was a healthy Caucasian. Turning to this clonotype: The antigen is unknown. A single base separates this from a much larger clone, so it may be a read error.

This chain links TRBV6-2 or TRBV6-3 with TRBJ1-2; D gene unclear. The origin of this receptor is a newborn girl in good health. The sample comprised cord blood. CDR3 loop: CVSRRIPNYGYTF. CDR3 DNA sequence: TGTGTCAGCAGACGAATACCTAACTATGGCTACACCTTC.